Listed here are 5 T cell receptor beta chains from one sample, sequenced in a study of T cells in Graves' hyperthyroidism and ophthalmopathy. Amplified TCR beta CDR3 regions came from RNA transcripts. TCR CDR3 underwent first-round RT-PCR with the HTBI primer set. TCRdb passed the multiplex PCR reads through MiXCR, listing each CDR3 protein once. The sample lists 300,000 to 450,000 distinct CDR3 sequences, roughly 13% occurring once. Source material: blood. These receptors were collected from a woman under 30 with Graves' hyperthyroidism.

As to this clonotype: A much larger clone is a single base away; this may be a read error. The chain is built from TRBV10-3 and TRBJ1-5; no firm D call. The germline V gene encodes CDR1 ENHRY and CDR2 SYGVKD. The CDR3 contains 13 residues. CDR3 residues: CAISEEDDQLQHF. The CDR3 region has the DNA TGTGCCATCAGTGAGGAGGATGATCAGCTCCAGCATTTT.

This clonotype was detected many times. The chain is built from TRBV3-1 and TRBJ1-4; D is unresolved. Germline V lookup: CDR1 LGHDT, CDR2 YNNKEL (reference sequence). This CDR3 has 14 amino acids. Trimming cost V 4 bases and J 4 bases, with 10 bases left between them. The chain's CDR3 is CASSPGVNNEKLFF. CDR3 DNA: TGTGCCAGCAGCCCTGGGGTGAATAATGAAAAACTGTTTTTT.

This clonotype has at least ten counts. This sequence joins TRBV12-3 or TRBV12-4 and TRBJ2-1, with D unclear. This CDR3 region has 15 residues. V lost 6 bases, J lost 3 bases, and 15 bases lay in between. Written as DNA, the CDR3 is TGTGCCAGCAGCTCCCCTCTTGTTCTCTACAATGAGCAGTTCTTC. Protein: CASSSPLVLYNEQFF.

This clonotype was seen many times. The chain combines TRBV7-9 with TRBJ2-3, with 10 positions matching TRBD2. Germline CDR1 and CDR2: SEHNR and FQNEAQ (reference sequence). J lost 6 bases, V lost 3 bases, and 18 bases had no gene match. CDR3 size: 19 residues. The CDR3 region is CASSFPQLAGAHRGDTQYF. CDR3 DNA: TGTGCCAGCAGCTTCCCCCAGCTAGCGGGAGCTCACAGGGGGGATACGCAGTATTTT.

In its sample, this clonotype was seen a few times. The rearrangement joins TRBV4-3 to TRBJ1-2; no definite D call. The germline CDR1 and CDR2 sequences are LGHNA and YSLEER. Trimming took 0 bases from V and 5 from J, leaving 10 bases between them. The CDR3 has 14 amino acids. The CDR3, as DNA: TGCGCCAGCAGCCAAGATAATGGGCCTTATGGCTACACCTTC. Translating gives CASSQDNGPYGYTF.